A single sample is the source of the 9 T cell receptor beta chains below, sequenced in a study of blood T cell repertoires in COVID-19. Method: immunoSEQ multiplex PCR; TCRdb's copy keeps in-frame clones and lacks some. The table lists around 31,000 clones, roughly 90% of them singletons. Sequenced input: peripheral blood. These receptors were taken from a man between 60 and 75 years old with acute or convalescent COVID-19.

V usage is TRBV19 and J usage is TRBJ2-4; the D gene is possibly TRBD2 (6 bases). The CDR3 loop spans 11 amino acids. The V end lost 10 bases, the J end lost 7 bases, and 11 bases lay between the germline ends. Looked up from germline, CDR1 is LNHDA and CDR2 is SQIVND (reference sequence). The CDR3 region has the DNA TGTGCCACCGGGAGTCCCAACATTCAGTACTTC. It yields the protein CATGSPNIQYF. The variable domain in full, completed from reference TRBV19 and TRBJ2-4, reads DGGITQSPKYLFRKEGQNVTLSCEQNLNHDAMYWYRQDPGQGLRLIYYSQIVNDFQKGDIAEGYSVSREKKESFPLTVTSAQKNPTAFYLCATGSPNIQYFGAGTRLSVL.

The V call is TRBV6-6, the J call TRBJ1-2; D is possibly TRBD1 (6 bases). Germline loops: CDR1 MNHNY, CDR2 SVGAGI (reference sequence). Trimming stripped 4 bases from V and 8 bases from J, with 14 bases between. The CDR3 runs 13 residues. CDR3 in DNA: TGTGCCAGCAGTTCTACGGACAGTTACGGCTACACCTTC. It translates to CASSSTDSYGYTF.

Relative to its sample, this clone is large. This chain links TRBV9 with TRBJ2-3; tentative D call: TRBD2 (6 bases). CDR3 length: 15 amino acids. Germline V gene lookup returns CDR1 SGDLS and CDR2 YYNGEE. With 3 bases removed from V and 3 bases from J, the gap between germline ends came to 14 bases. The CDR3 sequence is CASSAGRPRTDTQYF. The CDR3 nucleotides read TGTGCCAGCAGCGCGGGGAGGCCGAGGACAGATACGCAGTATTTT.

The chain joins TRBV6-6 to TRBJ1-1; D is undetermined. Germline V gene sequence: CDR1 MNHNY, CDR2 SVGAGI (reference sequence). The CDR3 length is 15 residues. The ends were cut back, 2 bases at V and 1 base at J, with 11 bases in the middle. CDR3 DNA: TGTGCCAGCAGTTACGCGGGGATCCGGAACACTGAAGCTTTCTTT. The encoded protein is CASSYAGIRNTEAFF.

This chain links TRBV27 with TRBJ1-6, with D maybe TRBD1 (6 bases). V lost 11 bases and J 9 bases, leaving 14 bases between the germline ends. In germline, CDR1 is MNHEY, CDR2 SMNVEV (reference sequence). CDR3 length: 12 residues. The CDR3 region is CAAGRGRSPLHF. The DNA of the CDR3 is TGTGCCGCAGGCAGGGGACGTTCACCCCTCCACTTT.

The chain's CDR3 is CASSPNRGLEAFF. In DNA, the CDR3 is TGTGCCAGCAGCCCAAATAGAGGGTTAGAAGCTTTCTTT. This sequence joins TRBV7-9 and TRBJ1-1; D unclear. Trimming removed 5 bases at V and 8 bases at J, with 15 bases between. Germline V gene lookup returns CDR1 SEHNR and CDR2 FQNEAQ (reference sequence). The CDR3 totals 13 residues.

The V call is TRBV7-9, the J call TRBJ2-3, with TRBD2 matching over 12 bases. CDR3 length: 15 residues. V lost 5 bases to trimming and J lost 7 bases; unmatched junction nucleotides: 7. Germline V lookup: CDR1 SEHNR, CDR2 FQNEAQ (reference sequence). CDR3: CASSRGLAGQNTQYF. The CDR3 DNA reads TGTGCCAGCAGCCGGGGACTAGCGGGTCAGAATACGCAGTATTTT.

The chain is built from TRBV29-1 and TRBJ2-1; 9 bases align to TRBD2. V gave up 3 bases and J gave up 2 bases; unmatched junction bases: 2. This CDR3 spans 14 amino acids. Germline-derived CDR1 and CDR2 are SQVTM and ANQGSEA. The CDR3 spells CSVEAGGPYNEQFF. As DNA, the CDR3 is TGCAGCGTTGAGGCGGGAGGGCCCTACAATGAGCAGTTCTTC.

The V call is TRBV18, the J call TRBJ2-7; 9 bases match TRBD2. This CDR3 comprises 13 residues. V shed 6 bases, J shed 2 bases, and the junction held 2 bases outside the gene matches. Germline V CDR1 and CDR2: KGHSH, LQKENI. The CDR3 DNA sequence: TGTGCCAGCTCCCGCGGGGGGGCCTACGAGCAGTACGTC. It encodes CASSRGGAYEQYV.